A single sample is the source of the 13 T cell receptor beta chains below, sequenced in a study of blood T cell repertoires in COVID-19. Produced via immunoSEQ multiplex PCR; TCRdb's table is partial and in-frame only. There are roughly 260,000 clones in the sample; 91% occur only once, and 2% to 3% lies in the top ten. Sequencing used peripheral blood. The receptors come from a person aged 18 to 29 with COVID-19, enrolled during active disease.

In this sample, this clone turned up once. V is TRBV6-2 or TRBV6-3 and J is TRBJ1-5, with 7 bases fitting TRBD1. The germline V gene encodes CDR1 MNHEY and CDR2 SVGEGT. Trimming took 8 bases from V and 5 from J; bases not matched to a gene: 36. This CDR3 is 23 amino acids long. The CDR3 sequence: CASCPFPRRVPRQGVKRDQPQHF. The DNA of the CDR3 is TGTGCCAGCTGCCCCTTTCCCAGGCGGGTCCCGCGGCAGGGGGTAAAGAGGGATCAGCCCCAGCATTTT.

The chain couples TRBV30 to TRBJ1-2; D is possibly TRBD1 (5 bases). Trimming took 3 bases from V and 3 from J, leaving 29 bases between them. The V gene's germline CDR1 is GTSNPN and CDR2 SVGIG (reference sequence). This CDR3 has 19 residues. The CDR3 bases are TGTGCCTGGAGAACCCGACTGTGGGGCCAGTCCTTAGTGTACTATGGCTACACCTTC. Protein product: CAWRTRLWGQSLVYYGYTF. The whole variable domain, remainder taken from reference TRBV30 and TRBJ1-2, is SQTIHQWPATLVQPVGSPLSLECTVEGTSNPNLYWYRQAAGRGLQLLFYSVGIGQISSEVPQNLSASRPQDRQFILSSKKLLLSDSGFYLCAWRTRLWGQSLVYYGYTFGSGTRLTVV.

The chain joins TRBV13 to TRBJ2-1, with 8 positions matching TRBD2. Looked up from germline, CDR1 is PRHDT and CDR2 is FYEKMQ (reference sequence). This CDR3 has 20 amino acids. After removal of 5 bases from V and 9 bases from J, the junction contained 27 bases not matched to a gene. CDR3 in amino acids: CASSHSEVARASGGPGEQFF. The CDR3 coding sequence is TGTGCCAGCAGCCACTCAGAGGTGGCCAGGGCGTCGGGAGGGCCTGGTGAGCAGTTCTTC.

The chain combines TRBV24-1 with TRBJ1-4; no reliable D call. The germline V gene has CDR1 KGHDR and CDR2 SFDVKD. The germline V and J ends were trimmed by 12 bases and 8 bases, with 18 bases remaining between them. The CDR3 spans 13 residues. In DNA, the CDR3 is TGTGCCGCTTCACCTGGGGAGGGCGAAAAACTGTTTTTT. The encoded protein is CAASPGEGEKLFF.

J is TRBJ2-5 and V is TRBV7-2, with unresolved D. Germline V gives CDR1 SGHTA, CDR2 FQGNSA. This CDR3 has 13 amino acids. V was pared by 3 bases and J by 5 bases, with 10 bases between. The CDR3 spells CASSLKEKETQYF. CDR3 nucleotide sequence: TGTGCCAGCAGCTTGAAGGAGAAGGAGACCCAGTACTTC.

The rearrangement joins TRBV19 to TRBJ2-1; 10 nucleotides agree with TRBD2. V was clipped by 5 bases and J by 3 bases; unmatched bases: 4. The CDR3 has 15 amino acids. CDR1 and CDR2 from the germline V gene are LNHDA and SQIVND (reference sequence). In DNA, the CDR3 is TGTGCCAGTAGTCTGCTAGCGGGGGACTACAATGAGCAGTTCTTC. It yields the protein CASSLLAGDYNEQFF. The whole variable domain, remainder taken from reference TRBV19 and TRBJ2-1, is DGGITQSPKYLFRKEGQNVTLSCEQNLNHDAMYWYRQDPGQGLRLIYYSQIVNDFQKGDIAEGYSVSREKKESFPLTVTSAQKNPTAFYLCASSLLAGDYNEQFFGPGTRLTVL.

This chain's CDR3 is CASSVAGGANNEQFF. For the CDR3, the DNA is TGTGCCAGCAGCGTGGCTGGGGGCGCTAACAATGAGCAGTTCTTC. The chain carries TRBV9 and TRBJ2-1; maybe TRBD1 (6 bases). The CDR3 spans 15 residues. Germline values: CDR1 SGDLS, CDR2 YYNGEE. The V end was cut by 2 bases, the J end by 5 bases, with 14 bases between.

This clone was detected a few times. V is TRBV6-5 and J is TRBJ1-1; 7 positions match TRBD1. J lost 2 bases, V lost 6 bases, and 6 bases had no gene match. Germline lookup yields CDR1 MNHEY and CDR2 SVGAGI. CDR3 length: 14 residues. This chain's CDR3 is CASRVDRTNTEAFF. The DNA for the CDR3 is TGTGCCAGCAGAGTGGACAGGACTAACACTGAAGCTTTCTTT.

The chain uses TRBV6-1 and TRBJ2-7; D is perhaps TRBD1 (5 bases). The germline gives CDR1 MNHNS, CDR2 SASEGT. V lost 1 base and J 3 bases, leaving 22 bases between the germline ends. The CDR3 length is 18 residues. CDR3 coding DNA: TGTGCCAGCAGTGAAGTGCGGTGGGTCGCACAGGCCCACTACGAGCAGTACTTC. Protein product: CASSEVRWVAQAHYEQYF.

The rearrangement uses TRBV7-9 and TRBJ2-3, with 8 nucleotides matching TRBD2. The ends lost 5 bases at V and 7 bases at J; junction bases unmatched: 14. This CDR3 has 16 amino acids. From germline, CDR1 is SEHNR and CDR2 FQNEAQ (reference sequence). CDR3 sequence reads: CASSHTMVGRANTQYF. The CDR3 DNA is TGTGCCAGCAGCCACACGATGGTCGGGAGGGCCAATACGCAGTATTTT.

This chain uses TRBV10-3 with TRBJ2-3; 8 nucleotides agree with TRBD2. The CDR3 spans 19 residues. Germline assignment: CDR1 ENHRY and CDR2 SYGVKD. V lost 7 bases to trimming and J lost 0 bases; unmatched junction nucleotides: 18. The DNA for the CDR3 is TGTGCCATCACCGCCGCTGGTAGCGGGAAACCCGGAAGCACAGATACGCAGTATTTT. Its protein product is CAITAAGSGKPGSTDTQYF.

The J gene is TRBJ1-2, the V gene TRBV19; D is unresolved. The CDR3 is 16 residues long. The V end was cut by 6 bases, the J end by 6 bases, with 23 bases between. Germline CDR1 and CDR2: LNHDA and SQIVND (reference sequence). CDR3 sequence: CASSYYPGGTEDGYTF. DNA of the CDR3: TGTGCCAGTAGCTACTACCCAGGAGGCACGGAGGATGGCTACACCTTC.

The V gene is TRBV28, the J gene TRBJ1-5, with D possibly matching TRBD1 (6 bases). CDR3 length equals 14 residues. CDR1 is MDHEN and CDR2 is SYDVKM in the germline V gene. V lost 2 bases and J lost 7, with 12 bases in between. DNA for the CDR3: TGTGCCAGCAGTTTACTAACAGGGATCCAGCCCCAGCATTTT. It encodes CASSLLTGIQPQHF.